This T cell receptor beta chain was profiled in a study of blood T cells in healthy people across ages. Study-wide findings and caveats: Whereas aged donors had fewer naive CD4+ cells, long-lived donors had more of them and higher diversity.

Together with a sample-barcoded 5' primer, a J-beta primer mix was included in a second PCR lasting about 6 to 12 cycles. Unique molecular identifiers of 12 random nucleotides labeled each cDNA. Each CDR3 protein gets one entry after TCRdb re-called the 5' RACE reads with MiXCR. This sample has roughly 1,100,000 distinct CDR3 sequences, with 20% to 25% found just once. This clonotype was counted a few times. Its antigen is unknown. The same data also contributed to another study, on T cells of mothers and their children.

The TCR sequence derives from a girl aged 2 to 10 in good health. Sequenced input: blood.

The CDR3 region is CASSDRDGEKLFF. The CDR3 coding sequence is TGTGCCAGCAGCGACAGGGATGGCGAAAAACTGTTTTTT. The rearrangement joins TRBV6-1 to TRBJ1-4; TRBD1 agrees at 7 bases. CDR3 size: 13 residues. Unmatched junction bases numbered 6, after V lost 6 bases and J lost 8 bases. Germline V gene lookup returns CDR1 MNHNS and CDR2 SASEGT.